Reported below is one T cell receptor beta chain. The antigen remains undetermined. The sample belongs to a study of response to subunit inactivated influenza vaccine. Study results and caveats: T cells newly recruited by each seasonal influenza vaccination are few, the authors suggested.

CDR1 DFQATT and CDR2 SNEGSKA come from the germline V gene (reference sequence). There are 13 residues in the CDR3. The ends were cut back, 6 bases at V and 7 bases at J, with 15 bases in the middle. In TCRdb, the RT-PCR reads were re-called with MiXCR into one record per CDR3 protein. The sample records fewer than 650,000 distinct CDR3 sequences, 10% to 15% being singletons. This TCR came from a middle-aged man who received an inactivated influenza vaccine. The specimen comprised PBMCs from blood, sampled about 40 days after vaccination. The chain has TRBV20-1 and TRBJ2-2; D possibly corresponds to TRBD2 (5 bases). CDR3 sequence (DNA): TGCAGTGCCCGTAGGCGGGCGGACGGGGAGCTGTTTTTT. It yields the protein CSARRRADGELFF.